The present TCR beta chain was sequenced within a study of blood T cell repertoires in COVID-19. Libraries were prepared by immunoSEQ multiplex PCR; TCRdb keeps only in-frame clonotypes and omits some of them. The data show 200,000 to 250,000 clones, around 90% seen once. CDR1 is KGHSH, CDR2 LQKENI, per germline. This CDR3 has 13 residues. V shed 0 bases and J shed 2 bases, with 5 bases lying between them. Sequenced sample: peripheral blood. This chain links TRBV18 with TRBJ2-7; D not certain. This receptor was obtained from a man aged 55 to 70 who had recovered from COVID-19. The CDR3 bases are TGTGCCAGCTCACCACCGGAGCCCTACGAGCAGTACTTC. Amino acids: CASSPPEPYEQYF. The whole variable domain, remainder taken from reference TRBV18 and TRBJ2-7, is NAGVMQNPRHLVRRRGQEARLRCSPMKGHSHVYWYRQLPEEGLKFMVYLQKENIIDESGMPKERFSAEFPKEGPSILRIQQVVRGDSAAYFCASSPPEPYEQYFGPGTRLTVT.